This T cell receptor beta chain comes out of a study of blood T cell repertoires in COVID-19. Background on the study: Whether acute or convalescent, the COVID-19 samples came from the United States, Italy and Spain. T cells, B-cell-depleted T cells, or PBMCs supplied cDNA or gDNA.

Authors' data handling: It was from reference gene primer amplification that nucleated cell counts were estimated. This table comes from immunoSEQ multiplex PCR, and its TCRdb copy is limited to in-frame clones, with some not included. Clone size and V and J calls were adopted from that table, with D and trimming inferred from the DNA. Of some 200,000 clones in the sample, 80% were seen once. This CDR3 is 15 amino acids long. V lost 5 bases to trimming and J lost 7 bases; unmatched junction nucleotides: 8. From germline, CDR1 is SGHAT and CDR2 FQNNGV. The chain recombines TRBV11-2 with TRBJ1-5; TRBD1 aligns across 10 bases. Sample: peripheral blood. The sequence was obtained from a woman aged 70-85 years with acute or convalescent COVID-19. The CDR3 sequence is CASSRDRGAGQPQHF. CDR3 bases: TGTGCCAGCAGCCGGGACAGGGGTGCAGGACAGCCCCAGCATTTT.